A selection of T cell receptor beta chains follows, all from one sample in a study of tumor and adjacent non-tumor tissue in lung cancer. TCRdb redid the calling of the multiplex PCR reads with MiXCR, one entry per CDR3 protein. The table shows approximately 82,000 distinct CDR3 sequences, with more than 65% occurring only once. Source material: distant non-tumor lung tissue. These receptor sequences come from a man in his 70s with non-small cell lung cancer. Both conserved end residues are part of each CDR3. The D gene is left open where the match is weak. Rows may omit the clone size; those that give it use once, few, many or a size class.

>NA|TRBV4-2|TRBD1|TRBJ2-7
CASSHGQGLYKQYF
TGTGCCAGCAGCCATGGACAGGGTCTCTACAAGCAATACTTC
>NA|TRBV11-2|TRBD1|TRBJ2-2
CASSIVSTGVAGELFF
TGTGCCAGTAGCATAGTGAGCACAGGGGTTGCCGGGGAGCTGTTCTTT
>NA|TRBV2|NA|TRBJ2-5
CASSHGVGFQETQYF
TGTGCCAGCAGTCATGGGGTAGGGTTCCAAGAGACCCAGTACTTC
>NA|TRBV29-1|TRBD2|TRBJ2-3
CSVVAGAGSTDTRYF
TGCAGCGTTGTTGCGGGAGCGGGTAGCACAGATACACGGTATTTT
>few|TRBV11-2|TRBD1|TRBJ1-1
CASSLSGTGLTEAFF
TGTGCCAGCAGCTTATCAGGGACAGGGTTAACTGAAGCTTTCTTT
>NA|TRBV29-1|NA|TRBJ2-5
CSVADRIQTQHF
TGCAGCGTGGCCGACAGGATCCAGACCCAGCACTTC
>NA|TRBV11-2|NA|TRBJ1-1
CTSTTVDEPFF
TGTACCAGCACCACGGTGGACGAACCTTTCTTT
>NA|TRBV4-3|NA|TRBJ2-7
CTCRHTTKGLKEQYF
TGCACCTGCAGACACACCACCAAGGGGTTAAAAGAGCAGTATTTC
>NA|TRBV6-2/TRBV6-3|TRBD1|TRBJ1-1
CASRVETGGETFF
TGTGCCAGCAGGGTCGAGACAGGGGGCGAAACTTTCTTT
>NA|TRBV5-6|TRBD1|TRBJ2-7
CASSSVVRDRTHDQYF
TGTGCAAGCAGCTCCGTTGTCCGGGACAGGACCCACGATCAGTATTTC
>NA|TRBV6-1|TRBD2|TRBJ2-1
CASSDPGGSGLIAYNEQFF
TGTGCCAGTAGTGATCCGGGAGGGTCGGGGTTGATCGCCTACAATGAGCAGTTCTTC
>NA|TRBV20-1|NA|TRBJ2-1
CSASRNSLYEQFF
TGCAGTGCTAGTAGGAATAGTCTCTATGAGCAGTTCTTC
>NA|TRBV28|TRBD2|TRBJ2-3
CASSLGAAGDEQYF
TGTGCCAGTAGTTTAGGGGCAGCGGGAGATGAGCAGTATTTT
>NA|TRBV24-1|TRBD1|TRBJ2-1
CAISDLRQGQFADEQFF
TGTGCCATCAGTGATTTGCGACAGGGCCAATTTGCGGATGAGCAGTTCTTC
>NA|TRBV12-3/TRBV12-4|NA|TRBJ1-2
CASSWGNYGNTF
TGTGCCAGCAGTTGGGGTAACTATGGTAACACCTTC
>few|TRBV6-1|TRBD1|TRBJ2-1
CAISGTGKLDEQFF
TGTGCTATCAGTGGGACAGGGAAATTGGATGAGCAGTTCTTC
>NA|TRBV29-1|TRBD1|TRBJ2-5
CSTDRDQEIQYF
TGCAGCACTGACAGGGATCAAGAAATCCAGTACTTC
>NA|TRBV5-6|NA|TRBJ1-1
CASSSRMWGDTEASF
TGTGCCAGCAGCTCAAGGATGTGGGGAGACACTGAAGCTTCCTTT
>NA|TRBV20-1|NA|TRBJ1-1
CSARAGVGVGNTEAFF
TGCAGTGCTAGAGCAGGTGTGGGGGTTGGTAACACTGAAGCTTTCTTT
>NA|TRBV6-5|NA|TRBJ1-1
CARKAGVNTEAFF
TGTGCCAGAAAGGCAGGGGTTAACACTGAAGCTTTTTTT
>NA|TRBV10-3|NA|TRBJ1-4
CDISEGEKLFF
TGTGACATCAGTGAAGGCGAAAAATTGTTTTTT
>once|TRBV18|TRBD1|TRBJ1-4
CASHDGTGGGPATNEKLFF
TGTGCCAGCCACGACGGGACAGGTGGAGGTCCTGCAACTAATGAAAAACTGTTTTTT
>NA|TRBV11-3|NA|TRBJ2-3
CGSTRREASTDTQFF
TGTGGCAGCACCCGTCGGGAAGCAAGCACAGATACGCAGTTTTTT
>NA|TRBV6-2/TRBV6-3|TRBD2|TRBJ2-1
CASGPGGTSGYSSYNDQFF
TGTGCCAGCGGACCAGGGGGGACTAGCGGTTACAGCTCCTACAATGACCAATTCTTC
>NA|TRBV5-1|TRBD1|TRBJ2-7
CASRLDGGQEQYF
TGCGCCAGCAGATTGGATGGGGGACAGGAGCAGTACTTC
>NA|TRBV7-9|NA|TRBJ2-7
CASSLETYGAEQYF
TGTGCCAGCAGCTTAGAAACGTACGGGGCCGAGCAGTACTTC
>once|TRBV4-2|NA|TRBJ2-7
CPIRQGQSLYEQYF
TGTCCCATCAGACAAGGACAGAGTCTCTACGAGCAATACTTC
>NA|TRBV11-2|NA|TRBJ2-7
CASSLDQWASYEQHF
TGTGCCAGCAGCTTAGATCAGTGGGCCTCCTACGAGCAGCACTTC
>once|TRBV6-2/TRBV6-3|NA|TRBJ1-6
CARSPAGKESSPLHF
TGTGCCAGAAGCCCGGCGGGTAAAGAGAGTTCACCCCTCCACTTT
>NA|TRBV5-1|TRBD1|TRBJ1-5
CASSPGQYNQPQHF
TGCGCCAGTAGCCCGGGACAGTATAATCAGCCCCAGCATTTT
>once|TRBV29-1|NA|TRBJ2-7
CNVEGQGTYEQNF
TGCAACGTTGAAGGCCAGGGTACCTACGAGCAGAACTTC
>NA|TRBV12-3/TRBV12-4|NA|TRBJ2-5
CAGTLWGVETQYF
TGTGCCGGCACCCTTTGGGGGGTGGAGACCCAGTACTTC
>NA|TRBV29-1|NA|TRBJ2-1
CSDDRRLNNEQFF
TGCAGCGACGACAGGAGGCTAAACAATGAGCAGTTCTTC
>NA|TRBV10-2|TRBD1|TRBJ2-5
CGTGQGMKTQYF
TGCGGCACCGGACAGGGAATGAAGACCCAGTACTTC
>many|TRBV10-1|TRBD2|TRBJ2-1
CASSEPRGGQFF
TGCGCCAGCAGTGAGCCACGGGGGGGGCAGTTCTTC
>NA|TRBV5-4|NA|TRBJ2-2
CAGSSDTGELFF
TGTGCCGGTAGCTCGGACACCGGGGAGCTGTTTTTT
>NA|TRBV12-3/TRBV12-4|NA|TRBJ1-3
CTNTSAGNTIYF
TGTACCAACACGTCCGCGGGAAACACCATATATTTT
>NA|TRBV6-5|NA|TRBJ1-2
CASGYSHRPVNYGYTF
TGTGCCAGCGGTTACTCGCACAGACCCGTCAACTATGGCTACACCTTC
>NA|TRBV29-1|NA|TRBJ1-1
CSASGSRNTESFF
TGCAGCGCCTCGGGGTCCAGGAACACTGAATCTTTCTTT
>once|TRBV6-5|TRBD1|TRBJ1-2
CARSYSARGGGYTF
TGTGCCCGCAGTTACTCCGCCAGGGGGGGTGGCTACACCTTC
>many|TRBV5-6|TRBD1|TRBJ2-1
CASTLVDRVNEQFF
TGTGCCAGCACCCTTGTGGACAGGGTGAATGAGCAGTTCTTC
>NA|TRBV11-1|NA|TRBJ1-6
CDSSLDCSPLHF
TGTGACAGCAGCTTGGATTGTTCACCACTCCACTTT
>NA|TRBV2|TRBD2|TRBJ2-7
CASSEAIRGRLYKQYF
TGTGCCAGCAGTGAAGCGATCCGCGGGAGGCTATACAAGCAGTACTTC
>NA|TRBV11-2|NA|TRBJ2-7
CASSSVAGTYKQYF
TGTGCCAGCAGCTCAGTTGCGGGGACCTACAAGCAGTACTTC
>NA|TRBV12-3/TRBV12-4|NA|TRBJ1-2
CAITLGDGYTF
TGTGCTATCACCTTGGGAGATGGCTACACCTTC
>NA|TRBV19|NA|TRBJ2-2
CASPITTGLRELYF
TGTGCCAGTCCGATAACCACAGGGCTCAGGGAGCTGTATTTT
>NA|TRBV6-2/TRBV6-3|NA|TRBJ1-1
CDSRPFVGQRCEAFF
TGTGACAGCCGACCTTTTGTGGGACAAAGATGTGAAGCTTTCTTT